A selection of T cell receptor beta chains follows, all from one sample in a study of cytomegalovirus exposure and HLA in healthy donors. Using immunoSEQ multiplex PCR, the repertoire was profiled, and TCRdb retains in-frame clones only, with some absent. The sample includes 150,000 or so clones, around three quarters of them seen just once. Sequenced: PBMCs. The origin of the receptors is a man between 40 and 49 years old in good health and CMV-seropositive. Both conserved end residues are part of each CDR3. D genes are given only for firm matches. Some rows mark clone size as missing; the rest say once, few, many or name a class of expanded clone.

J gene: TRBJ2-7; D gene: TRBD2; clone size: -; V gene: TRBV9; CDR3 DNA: TGTGCCAGCAGCGTAGGAATAGCGGGAGGGACCTACGAGCAGTACTTC; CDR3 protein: CASSVGIAGGTYEQYF
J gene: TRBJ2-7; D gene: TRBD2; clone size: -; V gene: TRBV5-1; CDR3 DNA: TGCGCCAGCAGCTTCGGGGGGTACTACGAGCAGTACTTC; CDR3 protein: CASSFGGYYEQYF
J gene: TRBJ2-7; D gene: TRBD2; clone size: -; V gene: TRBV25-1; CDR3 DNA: TGTGCCAGCAGTGAATCTAGCGGGAGGACTAGCGAGCAGTACTTC; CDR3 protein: CASSESSGRTSEQYF
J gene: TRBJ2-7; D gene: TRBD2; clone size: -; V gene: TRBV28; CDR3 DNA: TGTGCCAGCAGTCAGGGACTAGGCACCGACTACGAGCAGTACTTC; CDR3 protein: CASSQGLGTDYEQYF
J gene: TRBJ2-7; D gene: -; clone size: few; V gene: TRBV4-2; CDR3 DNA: TGTGCCAGCAGCCAGGGACTGTCCAACTACGAGCAGTACTTC; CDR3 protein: CASSQGLSNYEQYF
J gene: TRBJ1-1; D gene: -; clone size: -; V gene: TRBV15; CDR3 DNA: TGTGCCACCAGCAGAGATCCCAAGGGGCGCAGAACTGAAGCTTTCTTT; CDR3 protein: CATSRDPKGRRTEAFF
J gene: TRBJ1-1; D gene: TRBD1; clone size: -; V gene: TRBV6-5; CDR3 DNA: TGTGCCAGCAGGACAGGGGTTGACACTGAAGCTTTCTTT; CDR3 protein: CASRTGVDTEAFF
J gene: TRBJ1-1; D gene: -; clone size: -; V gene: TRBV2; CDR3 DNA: TGTGCCAGCACCGGAGAGCTTGGAGAGACTAAAGCTTTCTTT; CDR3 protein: CASTGELGETKAFF
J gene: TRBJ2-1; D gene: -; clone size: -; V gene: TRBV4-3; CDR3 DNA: TGCGCCAGCAGCCAGGAGTGGAGGGGTGGGAATGAGCAGTTCTTC; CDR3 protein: CASSQEWRGGNEQFF
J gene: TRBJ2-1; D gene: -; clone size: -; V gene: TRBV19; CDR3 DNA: TGTGCCAGTAGTACAATAGGGACGGGGGTCAATGAGCAGTTCTTC; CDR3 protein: CASSTIGTGVNEQFF
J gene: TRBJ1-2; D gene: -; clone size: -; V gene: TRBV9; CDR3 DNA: TGTGCCAGCAGCAGCGGGGGAGGCTATGGCTACACCTTC; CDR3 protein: CASSSGGGYGYTF
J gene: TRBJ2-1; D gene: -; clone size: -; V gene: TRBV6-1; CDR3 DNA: TGTGCCAGCAGTGAAGACAGATTGAACAATGAGCAGTTCTTC; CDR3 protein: CASSEDRLNNEQFF
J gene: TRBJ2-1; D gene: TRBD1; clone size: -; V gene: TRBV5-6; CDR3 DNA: TGTGCCAGCAGCTGGGACAGCGCTTCCTACAATGAGCAGTTCTTC; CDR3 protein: CASSWDSASYNEQFF
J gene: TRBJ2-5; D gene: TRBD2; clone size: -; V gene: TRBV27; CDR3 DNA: TGTGCCAGCAGTTCGACTAGCGGGAGGGCTTGGGAGACCCAGTACTTC; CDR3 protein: CASSSTSGRAWETQYF
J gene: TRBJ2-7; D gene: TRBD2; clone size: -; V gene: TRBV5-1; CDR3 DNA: TGCGCCAGCAGCTTAGCTAGCGGGTCAACCTACGGGCAGTACTTC; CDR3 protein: CASSLASGSTYGQYF
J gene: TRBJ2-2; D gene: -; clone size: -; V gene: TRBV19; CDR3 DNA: TGTGCCAGTAGTAAGGGACTTAACACCGGGGAGCTGTTTTTT; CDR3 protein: CASSKGLNTGELFF
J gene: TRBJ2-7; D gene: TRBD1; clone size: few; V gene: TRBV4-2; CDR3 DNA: TGTGCCAGCAACCCTGGAGGGGGACAGGGGGGCGAGCAGTACTTC; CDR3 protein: CASNPGGGQGGEQYF
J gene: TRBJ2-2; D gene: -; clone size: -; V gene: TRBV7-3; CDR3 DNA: TGTGCCAGCAGCCAGGGCACCGGGGAGCTGTTTTTT; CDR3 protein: CASSQGTGELFF
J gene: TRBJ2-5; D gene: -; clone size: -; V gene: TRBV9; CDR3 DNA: TGTGCCAGCAGCGCAACTACGTACCAAGAGACCCAGTACTTC; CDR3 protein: CASSATTYQETQYF
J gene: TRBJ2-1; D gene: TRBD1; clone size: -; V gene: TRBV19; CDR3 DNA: TGTGCCAGTAGTATACAGGGGGCGTACAATGAGCAGTTCTTC; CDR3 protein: CASSIQGAYNEQFF
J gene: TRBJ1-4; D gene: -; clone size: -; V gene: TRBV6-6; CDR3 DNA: TGTGCCAGCAGTTACTCGACGACAAATGAAAAACTGTTTTTT; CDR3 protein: CASSYSTTNEKLFF
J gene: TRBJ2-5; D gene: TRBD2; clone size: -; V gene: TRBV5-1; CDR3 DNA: TGCGCCAGCAGCCCCGGACTAGCGGGAGGGTTCCAAGAGACCCAGTACTTC; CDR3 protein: CASSPGLAGGFQETQYF
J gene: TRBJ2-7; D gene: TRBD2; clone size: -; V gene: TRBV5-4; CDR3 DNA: TGTGCCAGCAGCCCTGGGACTAGCGCCGCCCCCCACGAGCAGTACTTC; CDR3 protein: CASSPGTSAAPHEQYF
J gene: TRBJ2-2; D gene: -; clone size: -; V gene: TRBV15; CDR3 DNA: TGTGCCACCAGGGTCCAGGGGGGGAACACCGGGGAGCTGTTTTTT; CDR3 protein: CATRVQGGNTGELFF
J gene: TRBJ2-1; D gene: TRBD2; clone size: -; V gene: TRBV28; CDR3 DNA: TGTGCCAGCAGTAATCCCGGGACTAGCGATGAGCAGTTCTTC; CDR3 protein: CASSNPGTSDEQFF
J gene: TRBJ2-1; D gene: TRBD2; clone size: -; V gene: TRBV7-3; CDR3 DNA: TGTGCCAGCAGCTTAGGGACTAGCGGGAGGGGATCCTACAATGAGCAGTTCTTC; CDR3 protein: CASSLGTSGRGSYNEQFF
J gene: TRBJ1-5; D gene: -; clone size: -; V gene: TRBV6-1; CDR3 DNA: TGTGCCAGCAGTGAACAGTCCAATCAGCCCCAGCATTTT; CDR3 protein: CASSEQSNQPQHF
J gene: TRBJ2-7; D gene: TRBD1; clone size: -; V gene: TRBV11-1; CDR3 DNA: TGTGCCAGCAGCCGACAGGGGGATGCGCCCTACGAGCAGTACTTC; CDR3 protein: CASSRQGDAPYEQYF
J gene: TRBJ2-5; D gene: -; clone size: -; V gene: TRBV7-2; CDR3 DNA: TGTGCCAGCAGCTTCGGGGTTATCCAAGAGACCCAGTACTTC; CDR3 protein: CASSFGVIQETQYF
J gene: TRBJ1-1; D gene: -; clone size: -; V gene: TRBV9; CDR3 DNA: TGTGCCAGCAGCGTTAACAGAAACACTGAAGCTTTCTTT; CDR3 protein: CASSVNRNTEAFF
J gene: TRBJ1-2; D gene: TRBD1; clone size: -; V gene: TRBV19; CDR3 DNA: TGTGCCAGTAAGAGGGGACAGGGGCCCTCCGGTGTCGGCTACACCTTC; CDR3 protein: CASKRGQGPSGVGYTF
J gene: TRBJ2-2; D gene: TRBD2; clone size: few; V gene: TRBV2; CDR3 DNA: TGTGCCAGCAGCTTAGCGGGAGCCGGGGAGCTGTTTTTT; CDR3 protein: CASSLAGAGELFF
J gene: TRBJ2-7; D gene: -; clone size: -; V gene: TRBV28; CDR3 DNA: TGTGCCAGCAGTCCAAGGGCTGGTGCCAGGGTTCGCTTC; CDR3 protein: CASSPRAGARVRF
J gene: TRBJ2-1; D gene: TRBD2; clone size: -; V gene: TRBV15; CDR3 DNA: TGTGCCACCAGCAGAGGTGGGACTAGCGGATACAATGAGCAGTTCTTC; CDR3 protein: CATSRGGTSGYNEQFF
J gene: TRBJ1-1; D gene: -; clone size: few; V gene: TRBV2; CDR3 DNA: TGTGCCAGCAGCCCTCGAGTGAACACTGAAGCTTTCTTT; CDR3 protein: CASSPRVNTEAFF
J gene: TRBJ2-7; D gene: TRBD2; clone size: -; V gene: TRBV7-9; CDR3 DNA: TGTGCCAGCAGCCCGGGACTAGCGGGAGTCGAGCAGTACTTC; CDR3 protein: CASSPGLAGVEQYF
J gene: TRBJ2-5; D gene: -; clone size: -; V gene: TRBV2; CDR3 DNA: TGTGCCAGCAGTGTTGCCCGGAGAGAGACCCAGTACTTC; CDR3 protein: CASSVARRETQYF
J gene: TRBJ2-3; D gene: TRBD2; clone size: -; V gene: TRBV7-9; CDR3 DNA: TGTGCCAGCAGCTTAGCGCTAGCGGGAGGCTCAGATACGCAGTATTTT; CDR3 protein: CASSLALAGGSDTQYF
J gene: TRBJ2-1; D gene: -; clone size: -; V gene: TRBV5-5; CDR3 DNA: TGTGCCAGCAGCCTCGGACTATCTGTTGAGCAGTTCTTC; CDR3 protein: CASSLGLSVEQFF
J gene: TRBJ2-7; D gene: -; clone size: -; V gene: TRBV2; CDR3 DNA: TGTGCCAGCGGCAAGGGGGACCCTAGCTCCTACGAGCAGTACTTC; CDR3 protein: CASGKGDPSSYEQYF
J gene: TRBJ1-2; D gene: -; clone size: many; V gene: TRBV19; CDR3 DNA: TGTGCCAGTAGTATAGGAACAGTACCCTCCTACACCTTC; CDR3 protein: CASSIGTVPSYTF
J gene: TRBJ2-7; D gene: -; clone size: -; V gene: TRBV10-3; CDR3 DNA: TGTGCCATCAGTGAATCGGTCTATAATCCCTCCTACGAGCAGTACTTC; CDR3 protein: CAISESVYNPSYEQYF
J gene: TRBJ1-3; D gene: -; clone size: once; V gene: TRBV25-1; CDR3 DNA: TGTGCCAGCAGTGACCCACGGGGGGCTGGAAACACCATATATTTT; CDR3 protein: CASSDPRGAGNTIYF
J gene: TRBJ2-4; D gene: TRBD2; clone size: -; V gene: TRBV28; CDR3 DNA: TGTGCCAGCAGTCCCAGGGCGGGACTAGAGGGGAACATTCAGTACTTC; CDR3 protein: CASSPRAGLEGNIQYF
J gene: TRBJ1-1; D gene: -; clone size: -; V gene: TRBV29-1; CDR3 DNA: TGCAGCCCCTCCGGCAATAGGGGCAACACTGAAGCTTTCTTT; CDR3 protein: CSPSGNRGNTEAFF
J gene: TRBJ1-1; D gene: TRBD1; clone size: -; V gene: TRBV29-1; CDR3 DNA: TGCAGCGAGACAGGGGATGCCCTGGGCACTGAAGCTTTCTTT; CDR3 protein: CSETGDALGTEAFF
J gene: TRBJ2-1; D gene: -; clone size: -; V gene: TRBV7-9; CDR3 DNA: TGTGCCAGCAGCTTAAGTACCCGGAGAAACAATGAGCAGTTCTTC; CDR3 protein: CASSLSTRRNNEQFF
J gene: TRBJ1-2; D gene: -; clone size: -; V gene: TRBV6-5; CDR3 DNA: TGTGCCAGCAGTCCACTGACTCCTAACTATGGCTACACCTTC; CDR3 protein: CASSPLTPNYGYTF
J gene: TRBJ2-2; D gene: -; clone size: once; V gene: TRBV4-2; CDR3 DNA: TGTGCCAGCAGCCAAGATATGGCCAGAAGCACCGGGGAGCTGTTTTTT; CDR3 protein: CASSQDMARSTGELFF
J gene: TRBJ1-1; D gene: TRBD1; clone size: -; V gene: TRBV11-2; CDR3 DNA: TGTGCCAGCAGCTGGCAGGGGGCGCAAAGAACTGAAGCTTTCTTT; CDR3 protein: CASSWQGAQRTEAFF
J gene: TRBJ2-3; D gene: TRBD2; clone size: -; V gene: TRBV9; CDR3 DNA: TGTGCCAGCACCCCCTCGACTAGCGGGAGGGCCCAAGTCCAGTATTTT; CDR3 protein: CASTPSTSGRAQVQYF
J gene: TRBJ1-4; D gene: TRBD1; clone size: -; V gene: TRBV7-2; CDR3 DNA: TGTGCCAGCAGCTCACAGGGGGCGAGGGAAAAACTGTTTTTT; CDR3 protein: CASSSQGAREKLFF
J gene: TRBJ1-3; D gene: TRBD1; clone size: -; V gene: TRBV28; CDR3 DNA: TGTGCCAGCACCCGACCGGGACAGGGGGCCGCTGGAAACACCATATATTTT; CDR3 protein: CASTRPGQGAAGNTIYF
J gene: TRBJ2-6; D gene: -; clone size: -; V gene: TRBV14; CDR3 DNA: TGTGCCAGCAGCCAACCAGCTGGGGCCAACGTCCTGACTTTC; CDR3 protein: CASSQPAGANVLTF
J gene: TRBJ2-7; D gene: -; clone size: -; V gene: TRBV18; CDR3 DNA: TGTGCCAGCTCACCTCCTGTTACATATTCCACCAGCTACGAGCAGTACTTC; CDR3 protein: CASSPPVTYSTSYEQYF
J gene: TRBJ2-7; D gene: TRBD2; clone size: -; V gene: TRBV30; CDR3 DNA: TGTGCCTGGAGTCCTACCCTAGCGGGAGCGGGCTCCTACGAGCAGTACTTC; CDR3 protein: CAWSPTLAGAGSYEQYF
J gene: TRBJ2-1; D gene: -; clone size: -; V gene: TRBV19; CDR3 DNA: TGTGCCAGTAGTGATAGGTGGGGGCTCGCGGCGGCGGACAATGAGCAGTTCTTC; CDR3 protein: CASSDRWGLAAADNEQFF